This TCR beta chain came from a study of sequential checkpoint blockade in melanoma. Whole-study context: More than 20 patients had tumor biopsies before treatment and at week 13.

Clones were sequenced by immunoSEQ multiplex PCR, and TCRdb holds only the in-frame ones, with some missing. The repertoire has some 9,600 clones, approximately 25% of them found once; the top ten carry 17%. As to treatment: randomized to nivolumab then ipilimumab (arm A) or the reverse (arm B). Patients had received no earlier DNA-damaging chemotherapy. This clone qualifies as medium-sized. There are 15 residues in the CDR3. Germline V gives CDR1 MDHEN, CDR2 SYDVKM. The V end lost 4 bases, the J end lost 6 bases, and 15 bases lay between the germline ends. The chain is built from TRBV28 and TRBJ2-2, with D perhaps TRBD2 (5 bases). This specimen was tumor tissue (inferred from file names), taken from a patient given nivolumab and ipilimumab in sequence. The TCR sequence derives from a human donor with melanoma. CDR3 nucleotides: TGTGCCAGCAGTTCGTTGACCAAGGGAGCCGGGGAGCTGTTTTTT. Amino acids: CASSSLTKGAGELFF.